What follows describes a single T cell receptor (beta chain). RNA was extracted with the RNeasy kit, and a quantity of roughly 0.45 to 1 ug was reverse transcribed using random hexamers. TCRdb analysed the immunoSEQ multiplex PCR reads with MiXCR anew, one entry per CDR3 protein. The profile covers around 300,000 distinct CDR3 sequences, with around 91% appearing a single time and about 0.17% taken by the ten largest. The data stem from a study of CD8 T cells in Susac syndrome. Trimming cost V 4 bases and J 3 bases; bases outside gene matches: 4. Germline loops: CDR1 MNHEY, CDR2 SVGEGT. The CDR3 loop spans 15 amino acids. Purification of the CD8+ and CD4+ T cells relied on negative isolation, and TEMRA cells underwent FACS enrichment.

V and J are TRBV6-2 or TRBV6-3 and TRBJ2-1; 9 nucleotides match TRBD1. The sample comprised CD8+ T cells from PBMCs. The receptor's source is a human donor with multiple sclerosis. CDR3 amino acids: CASSSGQGLYNEQFF. The DNA for the CDR3 is TGTGCCAGCAGTTCGGGACAGGGACTCTACAATGAGCAGTTCTTC.